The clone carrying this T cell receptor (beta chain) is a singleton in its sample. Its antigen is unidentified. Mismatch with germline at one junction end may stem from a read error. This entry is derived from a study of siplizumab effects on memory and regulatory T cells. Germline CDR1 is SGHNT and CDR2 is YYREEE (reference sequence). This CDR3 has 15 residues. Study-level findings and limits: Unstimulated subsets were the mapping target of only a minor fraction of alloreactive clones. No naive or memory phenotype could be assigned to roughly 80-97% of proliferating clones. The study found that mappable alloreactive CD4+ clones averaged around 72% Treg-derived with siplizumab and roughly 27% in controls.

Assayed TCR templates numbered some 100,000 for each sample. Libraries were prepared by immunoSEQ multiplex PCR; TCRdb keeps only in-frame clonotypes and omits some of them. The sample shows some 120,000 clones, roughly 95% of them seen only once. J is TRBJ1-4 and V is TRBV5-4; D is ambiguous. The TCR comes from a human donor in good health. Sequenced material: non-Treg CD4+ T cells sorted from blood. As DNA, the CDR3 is TGTGCCAGCAGCTTGATAAGGTTAACTAATGAAAAACCGTTTTTT. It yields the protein CASSLIRLTNEKPFF.